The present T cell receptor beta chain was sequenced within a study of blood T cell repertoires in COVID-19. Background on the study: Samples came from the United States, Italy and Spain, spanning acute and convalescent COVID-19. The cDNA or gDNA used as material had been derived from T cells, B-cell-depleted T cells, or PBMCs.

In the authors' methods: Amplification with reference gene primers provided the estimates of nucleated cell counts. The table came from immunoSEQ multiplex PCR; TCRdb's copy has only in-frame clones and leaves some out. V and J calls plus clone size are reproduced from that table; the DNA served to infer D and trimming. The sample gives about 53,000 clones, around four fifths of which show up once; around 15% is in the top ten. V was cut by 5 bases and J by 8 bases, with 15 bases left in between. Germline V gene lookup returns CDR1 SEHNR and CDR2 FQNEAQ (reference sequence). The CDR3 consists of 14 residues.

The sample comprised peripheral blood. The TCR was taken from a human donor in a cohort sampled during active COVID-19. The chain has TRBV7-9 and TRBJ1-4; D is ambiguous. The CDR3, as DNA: TGTGCCAGCAGCCGCGCGGGTTCAGGCGAAAAACTGTTTTTT. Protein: CASSRAGSGEKLFF.